This T cell receptor (beta chain) was captured by sequencing in a study of T cells in lung cancer brain metastases. Study as a whole: About 85% of the 20 patients had smoked, with a median of 40 pack-years. Most patients, about 90% of the 20, got no therapy between primary and metastasis resection.

The CDR3 covers 17 residues. Profiled with immunoSEQ multiplex PCR; TCRdb holds only in-frame clones, not every one. The table records about 5,000 clones, about 88% of them present only once. A few deparaffinized, unstained roughly 10 um sections supplied tumor areas macrodissected using marked H&E slides as a guide. Sequences were obtained from tumor tissue from the primary lung tumor. The chain joins TRBV21-1 to TRBJ2-1; TRBD2, as called in the table, went unchecked against the DNA. TRBV21-1 is listed as a pseudogene. This sequence was found in a man aged 70 or older with non-small cell lung cancer. In nucleotides, the CDR3 is TGTGCCAGCAGCAAAGCACCTAGCGGGAAACGAGTAGATGAGCAGTTCTTC. Amino acids: CASSKAPSGKRVDEQFF.